This is a list of T cell receptor beta chains from one sample in a study of a mutant IDH1 vaccine in newly diagnosed glioma. Using immunoSEQ multiplex PCR, the repertoire was profiled, and TCRdb retains in-frame clones only, with some absent. Here the sample spans about 67,000 clones, 83% being singletons. The sample here was peripheral blood mononuclear cells (PBMCs), taken from a glioma patient treated with radiotherapy, temozolomide or both. The source is a woman aged 18 to 35 with glioma. Some clones in this sample may be carry-over from other donors' samples. CDR3s include the opening cysteine and the closing phenylalanine or tryptophan. D genes are given only for firm matches. The size of a clone is reported for some rows only, either as once, few or many, or as a class for expanded clones.

abundance	v_gene	len	d_gene	j_gene	CDR3aa	CDR3nt
-	TRBV4-3	16	TRBD1	TRBJ2-7	CASSHLPGQGGAQQYF	TGCGCCAGCAGCCATCTACCCGGACAGGGGGGGGCCCAGCAGTACTTC
-	TRBV25-1	13	-	TRBJ2-7	CASSELGAYEQYF	TGTGCCAGCAGTGAATTAGGGGCCTACGAGCAGTACTTC
-	TRBV29-1	13	-	TRBJ1-2	CSSSWDLNYGYTF	TGCAGCTCCTCTTGGGACCTGAACTATGGCTACACCTTC
-	TRBV5-4	13	-	TRBJ1-2	CASSYRAQYGYTF	TGTGCCAGCAGCTACAGAGCCCAGTATGGCTACACCTTC
-	TRBV7-7	17	-	TRBJ2-1	CASSLDPSPSSYNEQFF	TGTGCTAGCAGCTTAGACCCCTCCCCTAGCTCCTACAATGAGCAGTTCTTC
once	TRBV2	15	TRBD1	TRBJ1-5	CASSTTGGAGQPQHF	TGTGCCAGCAGTACTACAGGGGGCGCTGGACAGCCCCAGCATTTT
-	TRBV6-1	13	-	TRBJ1-2	CASSLGADYGYTF	TGTGCCAGCAGTTTAGGTGCGGACTATGGCTACACCTTC
-	TRBV28	15	-	TRBJ1-2	CASSFPQGTNYGYTF	TGTGCCAGCAGTTTTCCACAGGGAACTAACTATGGCTACACCTTC
-	TRBV5-1	15	TRBD1	TRBJ2-7	CASRLGGQAYYEQYF	TGCGCCAGCAGACTTGGGGGACAGGCCTACTACGAGCAGTACTTC
-	TRBV4-1	15	-	TRBJ1-5	CASSQEVQGRQPQHF	TGCGCCAGCAGCCAAGAGGTCCAGGGGCGGCAGCCCCAGCATTTT
-	TRBV6-5	14	-	TRBJ1-2	CASSYSTDTYGYTF	TGTGCCAGCAGTTACTCGACTGATACATATGGCTACACCTTC
-	TRBV11-2	15	-	TRBJ1-6	CASSLAGSGNSPLHF	TGTGCCAGCAGCTTAGCGGGGAGTGGCAATTCACCCCTCCACTTT
-	TRBV20-1	11	-	TRBJ2-5	CSLDSRETQYF	TGCAGTCTGGACAGTCGAGAGACCCAGTACTTC
-	TRBV28	11	-	TRBJ1-4	CASSFGGKLFF	TGTGCCAGCAGTTTCGGGGGAAAACTGTTTTTT
-	TRBV4-2	14	-	TRBJ1-1	CASSQDPGGKEAFF	TGTGCCAGCAGCCAAGATCCGGGGGGCAAGGAAGCTTTCTTT
-	TRBV7-9	16	-	TRBJ1-1	CASSLGQGYVNTEAFF	TGTGCCAGCAGCTTAGGGCAGGGGTATGTCAACACTGAAGCTTTCTTT
once	TRBV19	15	-	TRBJ1-2	CASSIDRQGLYGYTF	TGTGCCAGTAGTATAGATCGGCAGGGTCTCTATGGCTACACCTTC
-	TRBV19	12	-	TRBJ1-1	CASSISDFEAFF	TGTGCCAGTAGTATATCGGATTTTGAAGCTTTCTTT
-	TRBV5-4	14	-	TRBJ2-7	CATYKSGRPYEQYF	TGTGCCACCTACAAGTCGGGCAGACCCTACGAGCAGTACTTC
-	TRBV9	12	-	TRBJ1-2	CASSSRGYGYTF	TGTGCCAGCAGCTCCCGCGGCTATGGCTACACCTTC
-	TRBV19	14	TRBD1	TRBJ1-1	CASSIQGAGGEAFF	TGTGCCAGTAGTATACAGGGGGCCGGAGGTGAAGCTTTCTTT
few	TRBV6-4	16	-	TRBJ1-5	CASTPLAHYSNQPQHF	TGTGCCAGCACCCCCCTAGCGCACTATAGCAATCAGCCCCAGCATTTT
-	TRBV12-5	12	-	TRBJ2-7	CASGLPKVEQYF	TGTGCTAGTGGCCTCCCCAAGGTCGAGCAGTACTTC
-	TRBV19	16	-	TRBJ2-2	CASRSPAWGDTGELFF	TGTGCCAGTAGATCCCCCGCCTGGGGGGACACCGGGGAGCTGTTTTTT
-	TRBV6-6	16	-	TRBJ1-5	CASSYFQGSSNQPQHF	TGTGCCAGCAGTTACTTCCAGGGATCTAGCAATCAGCCCCAGCATTTT
-	TRBV7-3	14	-	TRBJ2-3	CASSLTWPTDTQYF	TGTGCCAGCAGCTTAACGTGGCCCACAGATACGCAGTATTTT
-	TRBV4-1	16	-	TRBJ1-2	CASSQVWAGISYGYTF	TGCGCCAGCAGCCAAGTTTGGGCAGGGATCAGCTATGGCTACACCTTC
-	TRBV6-5	15	TRBD1	TRBJ2-7	CASSWGTGMSYEQYF	TGTGCCAGCAGTTGGGGGACAGGGATGTCGTACGAGCAGTACTTC
-	TRBV6-1	17	-	TRBJ2-5	CASSVGVGATHQETQYF	TGTGCCAGCAGTGTTGGAGTGGGGGCTACTCATCAAGAGACCCAGTACTTC
-	TRBV7-9	11	-	TRBJ2-5	CASSYLETQYF	TGTGCCAGCAGCTACCTGGAGACCCAGTACTTC
many	TRBV5-1	16	TRBD2	TRBJ2-2	CASSLDSGIGTGELFF	TGCGCCAGCAGCTTGGATAGCGGGATAGGCACCGGGGAGCTGTTTTTT
-	TRBV9	15	TRBD1	TRBJ1-5	CASSPGQARNQPQHF	TGTGCCAGCAGCCCCGGACAGGCTCGCAATCAGCCCCAGCATTTT
-	TRBV2	15	TRBD1	TRBJ1-5	CASSRDRGPRQPQHF	TGTGCCAGCAGTCGGGACAGGGGGCCGCGTCAGCCCCAGCATTTT
-	TRBV4-1	13	-	TRBJ2-5	CASSQVNRETQYF	TGCGCCAGCAGCCAAGTTAACAGGGAGACCCAGTACTTC
-	TRBV6-5	15	TRBD1	TRBJ2-7	CASSNTGVSAYEQYF	TGTGCCAGCAGTAACACAGGGGTCTCGGCCTACGAGCAGTACTTC
-	TRBV6-1	17	TRBD2	TRBJ2-3	CASSGEKGGRIRDTQYF	TGTGCCAGCAGTGGGGAAAAGGGCGGGAGAATACGAGATACGCAGTATTTT
-	TRBV5-1	14	-	TRBJ2-3	CASAPKDPGASQYF	TGCGCCAGCGCCCCCAAGGACCCCGGGGCATCGCAGTATTTT
once	TRBV30	12	-	TRBJ2-3	CAWKTFTDTQYF	TGTGCCTGGAAGACATTTACAGATACGCAGTATTTT
-	TRBV6-5	13	TRBD1	TRBJ1-1	CASHRGLDTEAFF	TGTGCCAGCCACAGGGGGCTTGACACTGAAGCTTTCTTT
-	TRBV11-2	14	-	TRBJ1-1	CASSLDRGATEAFF	TGTGCCAGCAGCTTAGACAGGGGAGCCACTGAAGCTTTCTTT
-	TRBV5-8	11	-	TRBJ1-5	CASSLNPGEHF	TGTGCCAGCAGCTTGAATCCAGGGGAGCATTTT
-	TRBV5-4	13	-	TRBJ1-2	CASSFSGNYGYTF	TGTGCCAGCAGCTTTTCAGGGAACTATGGCTACACCTTC
-	TRBV6-5	13	-	TRBJ1-5	CASSRRPNQPQHF	TGTGCCAGCAGTCGAAGGCCCAATCAGCCCCAGCATTTT
-	TRBV10-3	13	TRBD1	TRBJ2-7	CAIGWTGYYEQYF	TGTGCCATCGGATGGACAGGGTACTACGAGCAGTACTTC
few	TRBV6-6	15	TRBD1	TRBJ1-2	CASSSRDRGNYGYTF	TGTGCCAGCAGTTCCCGGGACAGGGGGAACTATGGCTACACCTTC
once	TRBV5-6	15	-	TRBJ2-7	CASTHWGGRGYEQYF	TGTGCCAGCACGCACTGGGGGGGGCGCGGCTACGAGCAGTACTTC
once	TRBV5-1	15	-	TRBJ1-5	CASSLAGPSNQPQHF	TGCGCCAGCAGCTTGGCCGGCCCTAGCAATCAGCCCCAGCATTTT
-	TRBV6-5	16	-	TRBJ2-7	CASSYSKWDTAYEQYF	TGTGCCAGCAGTTACTCGAAATGGGACACCGCCTACGAGCAGTACTTC
-	TRBV5-1	13	-	TRBJ1-3	CASSVISGNTIYF	TGCGCCAGCAGCGTAATCTCTGGAAACACCATATATTTT
few	TRBV5-4	14	-	TRBJ1-1	CASSPGGSPYGAFF	TGTGCCAGCAGCCCTGGTGGCAGCCCGTATGGGGCTTTCTTT
-	TRBV11-1	14	-	TRBJ2-7	CASSPGRVEYEQYF	TGTGCCAGCAGTCCTGGCAGGGTTGAGTACGAGCAGTACTTC
-	TRBV4-2	15	-	TRBJ1-5	CASSQDSRSNQPQHF	TGTGCCAGCAGCCAAGATTCCCGTAGCAATCAGCCCCAGCATTTT
few	TRBV2	14	-	TRBJ1-1	CASSRDITGTEAFF	TGTGCCAGCAGTCGGGACATAACCGGGACTGAAGCTTTCTTT
-	TRBV5-1	15	TRBD1	TRBJ1-5	CASSSSGTGNQPQHF	TGCGCCAGCAGCTCCTCCGGGACAGGCAATCAGCCCCAGCATTTT
-	TRBV6-6	12	-	TRBJ1-1	CATGPPNTEAFF	TGTGCCACAGGGCCACCGAACACTGAAGCTTTCTTT
-	TRBV18	15	TRBD1	TRBJ1-2	CASSPEDRPFYGYTF	TGTGCCAGCTCACCCGAGGACAGGCCCTTCTATGGCTACACCTTC
few	TRBV7-3	13	TRBD1	TRBJ1-1	CASSLTGRSEAFF	TGTGCCAGCAGCCTGACAGGGAGATCTGAAGCTTTCTTT